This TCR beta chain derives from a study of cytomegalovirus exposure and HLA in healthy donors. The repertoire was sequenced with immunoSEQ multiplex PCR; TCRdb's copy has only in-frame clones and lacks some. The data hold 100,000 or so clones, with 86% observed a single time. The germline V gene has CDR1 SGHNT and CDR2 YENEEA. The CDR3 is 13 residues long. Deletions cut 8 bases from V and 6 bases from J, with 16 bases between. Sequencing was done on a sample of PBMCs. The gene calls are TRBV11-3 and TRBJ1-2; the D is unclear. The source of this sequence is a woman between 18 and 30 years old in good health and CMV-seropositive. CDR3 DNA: TGTGCCAGCGCCCGCGCGGGTTTAAATGGCTACACCTTC. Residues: CASARAGLNGYTF.